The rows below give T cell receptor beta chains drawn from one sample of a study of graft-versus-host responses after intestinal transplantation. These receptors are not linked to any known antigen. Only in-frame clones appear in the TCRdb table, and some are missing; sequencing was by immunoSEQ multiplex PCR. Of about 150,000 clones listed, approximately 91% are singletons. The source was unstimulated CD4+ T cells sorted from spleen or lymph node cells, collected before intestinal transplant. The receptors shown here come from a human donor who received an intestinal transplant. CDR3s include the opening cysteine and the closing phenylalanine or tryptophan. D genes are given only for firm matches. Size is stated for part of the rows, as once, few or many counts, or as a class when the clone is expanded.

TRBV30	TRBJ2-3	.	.	CAWSRGTDTQYF	TGTGCCTGGAGCCGAGGCACAGATACGCAGTATTTT
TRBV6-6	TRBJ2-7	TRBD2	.	CASSYHLAGEQYF	TGTGCCAGCAGTTACCATCTAGCGGGCGAGCAGTACTTC
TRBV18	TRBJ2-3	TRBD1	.	CASSATGGGKYTDTQYF	TGTGCCAGCTCGGCGACAGGGGGCGGCAAATACACAGATACGCAGTATTTT
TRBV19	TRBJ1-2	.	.	CASTMGPPAIYGYTF	TGTGCCAGTACCATGGGGCCACCGGCCATCTATGGCTACACCTTC
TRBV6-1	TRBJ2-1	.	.	CASSVRDPSYNEQFF	TGTGCCAGCAGTGTTAGGGACCCGTCCTACAATGAGCAGTTCTTC
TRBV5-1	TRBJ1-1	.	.	CASSPLSKNTEAFF	TGCGCCAGCAGCCCTTTGAGTAAGAACACTGAAGCTTTCTTT
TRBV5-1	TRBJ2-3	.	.	CASSSTGAGDTQYF	TGCGCCAGCAGCTCGACGGGAGCGGGAGATACGCAGTATTTT
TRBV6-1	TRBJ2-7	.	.	CASSDRTAFYEQYF	TGTGCCAGCAGTGATCGGACTGCCTTCTACGAGCAGTACTTC
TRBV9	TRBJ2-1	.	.	CASSVDDYNEQFF	TGTGCCAGCAGCGTAGATGACTACAATGAGCAGTTCTTC
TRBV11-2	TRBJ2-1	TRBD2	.	CASSSGTINEQFF	TGTGCCAGCAGCTCCGGGACTATCAATGAGCAGTTCTTC
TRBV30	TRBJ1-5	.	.	CAWSLGWNSNQPQHF	TGTGCCTGGAGTTTGGGGTGGAATAGCAATCAGCCCCAGCATTTT
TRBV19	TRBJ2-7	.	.	CASSIDRFYEQYF	TGTGCCAGTAGTATAGACAGGTTCTACGAGCAGTACTTC
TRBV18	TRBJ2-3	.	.	CASSPPGIADTQYF	TGTGCCAGCTCACCACCGGGCATTGCGGATACGCAGTATTTT
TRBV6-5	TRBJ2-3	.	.	CASSLDGGGTDTQYF	TGTGCCAGCAGTCTCGACGGCGGGGGCACAGATACGCAGTATTTT
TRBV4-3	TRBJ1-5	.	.	CASSQGAANSNQPQHF	TGCGCCAGCAGCCAAGGGGCGGCTAATAGCAATCAGCCCCAGCATTTT
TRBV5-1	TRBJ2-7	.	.	CASSLAPTTYEQYF	TGCGCCAGCAGCTTGGCCCCCACCACCTACGAGCAGTACTTC
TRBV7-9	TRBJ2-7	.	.	CASSLAGSGDEQYF	TGTGCCAGCAGCTTAGCGGGTTCGGGGGACGAGCAGTACTTC
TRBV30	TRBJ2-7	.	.	CAWSVVDFYEQYF	TGTGCCTGGAGTGTGGTTGACTTCTACGAGCAGTACTTC
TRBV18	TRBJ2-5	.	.	CASSPAGETQYF	TGTGCCAGCTCACCGGCGGGGGAGACCCAGTACTTC
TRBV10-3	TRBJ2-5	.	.	CAISEGGEYQETQYF	TGTGCCATCAGTGAGGGAGGGGAGTACCAAGAGACCCAGTACTTC
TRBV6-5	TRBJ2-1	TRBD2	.	CASSLLAGAYNEQFF	TGTGCCAGCAGCTTACTAGCGGGAGCGTACAATGAGCAGTTCTTC
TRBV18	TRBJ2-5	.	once	CASSPPIETQYF	TGTGCCAGCTCACCCCCTATAGAGACCCAGTACTTC
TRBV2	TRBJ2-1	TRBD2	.	CASSEGLAGANEQFF	TGTGCCAGCAGTGAGGGGCTAGCGGGAGCCAATGAGCAGTTCTTC
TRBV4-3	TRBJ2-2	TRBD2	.	CASSQDRLAANTGELFF	TGCGCCAGCAGCCAAGACAGACTAGCGGCGAACACCGGGGAGCTGTTTTTT
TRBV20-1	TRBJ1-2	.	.	CSARWGEGYTF	TGCAGTGCTAGATGGGGGGAGGGCTACACCTTC
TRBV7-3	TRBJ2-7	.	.	CASSSLRAGLDEQYF	TGTGCCAGCAGCTCCCTTCGGGCGGGACTGGATGAGCAGTACTTC
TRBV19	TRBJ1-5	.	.	CASSGTGRQPQHF	TGTGCCAGTAGTGGCACCGGGAGGCAGCCCCAGCATTTT
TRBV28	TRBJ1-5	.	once	CASSLGGRRQPQHF	TGTGCCAGCAGTTTGGGGGGGCGTCGTCAGCCCCAGCATTTT
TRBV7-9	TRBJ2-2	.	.	CASTRTRVMNTGELFF	TGTGCCAGCACCAGAACCAGGGTAATGAACACCGGGGAGCTGTTTTTT
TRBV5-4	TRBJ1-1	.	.	CASSLDGYTEAFF	TGTGCCAGCAGTCTCGACGGTTACACTGAAGCTTTCTTT
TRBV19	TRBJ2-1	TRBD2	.	CASSIVVASGNEQFF	TGTGCCAGTAGTATAGTTGTGGCTAGCGGCAATGAGCAGTTCTTC
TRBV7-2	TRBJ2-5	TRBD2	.	CASSFSSGNTQETQYF	TGTGCCAGCAGCTTTTCTAGCGGGAATACCCAAGAGACCCAGTACTTC
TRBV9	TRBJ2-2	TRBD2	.	CASSALAGEAGELFF	TGTGCCAGCAGCGCCCTAGCGGGAGAGGCCGGGGAGCTGTTTTTT
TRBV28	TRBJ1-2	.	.	CASRPGFTNYGYTF	TGTGCCAGCAGGCCAGGATTTACTAACTATGGCTACACCTTC
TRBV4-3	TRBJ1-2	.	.	CASSPHQVGFNYGYTF	TGCGCCAGCAGCCCCCATCAAGTTGGATTTAACTATGGCTACACCTTC
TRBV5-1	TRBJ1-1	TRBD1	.	CASSLTGGDTEAFF	TGCGCCAGCAGCTTAACAGGGGGAGACACTGAAGCTTTCTTT
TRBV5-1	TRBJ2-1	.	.	CASSLVRQNEQFF	TGCGCCAGCAGCTTGGTGCGACAGAATGAGCAGTTCTTC
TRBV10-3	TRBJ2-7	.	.	CAIRLSPPYEQYF	TGTGCCATCAGACTTAGCCCCCCCTACGAGCAGTACTTC
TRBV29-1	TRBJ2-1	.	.	CSVGRWNEQFF	TGCAGCGTGGGGCGCTGGAATGAGCAGTTCTTC
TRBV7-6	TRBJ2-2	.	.	CASSAAGHSNTGELFF	TGTGCCAGCAGCGCAGCGGGACATTCGAACACCGGGGAGCTGTTTTTT
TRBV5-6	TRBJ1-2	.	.	CASSLVSWNYGYTF	TGTGCCAGCAGCCTCGTGAGTTGGAACTATGGCTACACCTTC
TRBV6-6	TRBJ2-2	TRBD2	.	CASSLPLAGNTGELFF	TGTGCCAGCAGTCTCCCTCTAGCGGGAAACACCGGGGAGCTGTTTTTT
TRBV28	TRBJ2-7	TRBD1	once	CASSSLRDRDF	TGTGCCAGCAGTTCACTCCGGGACAGGGACTTC
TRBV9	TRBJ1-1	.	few	CARPQAFF	TGTGCCCGACCACAAGCTTTCTTT
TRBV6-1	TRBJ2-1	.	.	CASGVVRGQGEQFF	TGTGCCAGCGGGGTGGTCAGGGGACAAGGTGAGCAGTTCTTC
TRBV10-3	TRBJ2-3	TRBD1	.	CAITQGAEATDTQYF	TGTGCCATCACCCAGGGGGCCGAGGCCACAGATACGCAGTATTTT
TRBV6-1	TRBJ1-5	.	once	CASTLQGGNQPQHF	TGTGCCAGCACCTTACAGGGAGGCAATCAGCCCCAGCATTTT
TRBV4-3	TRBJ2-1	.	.	CASSQVEGEQFF	TGCGCCAGCAGCCAAGTGGAGGGTGAGCAGTTCTTC
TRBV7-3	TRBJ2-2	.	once	CASRRRANTGELFF	TGTGCCAGCCGGAGGAGGGCGAACACCGGGGAGCTGTTTTTT
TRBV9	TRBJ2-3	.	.	CASSVGGFGGVSPTDTQYF	TGTGCCAGCAGCGTAGGAGGATTCGGCGGGGTATCTCCCACAGATACGCAGTATTTT